These 10 T cell receptor beta chains were sequenced from one sample in a study of post-analysis software for immune sequencing data. General study points: About five TRBV segments were more frequent in patients than controls; TRBV5-6, TRBV5-1 and TRBV20-1 belonged to this group.

Researchers reported that TCR beta cDNA libraries carried unique molecular identifiers. TCRdb used MiXCR to reprocess the PCR reads, holding one entry per CDR3 protein. The sample consists of over 300,000 distinct CDR3 sequences, less than 35% of them appearing once. These receptors have no known antigen. The sample taken for sequencing was blood. The receptors stem from a girl aged 5 to 17 with multiple sclerosis.

In regard to this clonotype: A read error may produce the germline difference seen at one junction end. This chain uses TRBV12-5 with TRBJ1-2, with 7 positions matching TRBD1. The CDR3 contains 18 residues. The germline V gene encodes CDR1 LGHNT and CDR2 FRNRAP. In DNA, the CDR3 is TGTGCTAGTGGTTCGACACCTCCGACAGGGTCCTCTAACTATGGTTACACCTTC. Its translation: CASGSTPPTGSSNYGYTF. Supplemented by reference TRBV12-5 and TRBJ1-2, the full variable domain reads DARVTQTPRHKVTEMGQEVTMRCQPILGHNTVFWYRQTMMQGLELLAYFRNRAPLDDSGMPKDRFSAEMPDATLATLKIQPSEPRDSAVYFCASGSTPPTGSSNYGYTFGSGTRLTVV.

This clonotype showed up just a few times. The chain has TRBV10-3 and TRBJ2-1; TRBD1 matches 8 bases. The V gene end was trimmed by 3 bases and the J gene end by 8 bases; junction bases not matched to a gene: 9. Germline CDR1 ENHRY, CDR2 SYGVKD. The CDR3 length is 15 residues. The CDR3 DNA sequence: TGTGCCATCAGTGAATTAGGACAGGGTGGGGATGAGCAGTTCTTC. This sequence encodes CAISELGQGGDEQFF.

This clonotype turned up a few times. The chain is built from TRBV20-1 and TRBJ2-7; possible D gene TRBD1, 5 bases. This CDR3 contains 14 residues. Germline CDR1 is DFQATT and CDR2 is SNEGSKA (reference sequence). The V and J ends lost 0 bases and 3 bases respectively, with 12 bases between them. The CDR3 bases are TGCAGTGCTAGAGATTGGGCCCAGGGCTACGAGCAGTACTTC. Amino acid sequence: CSARDWAQGYEQYF.

The chain recombines TRBV6-6 with TRBJ1-1; D remains ambiguous. Germline loops: CDR1 MNHNY, CDR2 SVGAGI (reference sequence). This CDR3 is 12 amino acids long. V lost 4 bases and J 4 bases, leaving 7 bases between the germline ends. The CDR3 region has the DNA TGTGCCAGCAGTTTCGACCCCACTGAAGCTTTCTTT. Its translation: CASSFDPTEAFF.

In its sample, this clonotype was seen many times. This chain links TRBV5-6 with TRBJ2-7; D gene unclear. The V end was cut by 5 bases, the J end by 3 bases, with 9 bases between. The CDR3 totals 12 residues. Germline CDR1 reads SGHDT; CDR2 reads YYEEEE. The CDR3 loop is CASSYKGYEQYF. CDR3 coding DNA: TGTGCCAGCAGTTATAAGGGCTACGAGCAGTACTTC. Drawing the rest from reference TRBV5-6 and TRBJ2-7, the complete variable domain is DAGVTQSPTHLIKTRGQQVTLRCSPKSGHDTVSWYQQALGQGPQFIFQYYEEEERQRGNFPDRFSGHQFPNYSSELNVNALLLGDSALYLCASSYKGYEQYFGPGTRLTVT.

The gene calls are TRBV28 and TRBJ2-5; 7 nucleotides agree with TRBD1. The CDR3 loop spans 14 amino acids. The germline V gene has CDR1 MDHEN and CDR2 SYDVKM. J gave up 4 bases and V 7 bases, and 9 bases lay outside the gene matches. CDR3 loop: CASISRGLAETQYF. DNA of the CDR3: TGTGCCAGCATCAGTAGGGGGCTCGCAGAGACCCAGTACTTC.

The V call is TRBV6-1, the J call TRBJ1-1; D possibly corresponds to TRBD1 (5 bases). Germline-derived CDR1 and CDR2 are MNHNS and SASEGT. The CDR3 loop spans 11 amino acids. V lost 11 bases and J lost 11, with 18 bases in between. The CDR3 here is CASKGGGEAFF. The CDR3, as DNA: TGTGCCTCTAAGGGTGGGGGTGAGGCTTTCTTT.

The chain combines TRBV14 with TRBJ2-1; TRBD1 agrees at 11 bases. CDR1 and CDR2 from the germline V gene are SGHDN and FVKESK. V was pared by 2 bases and J by 8 bases, with 11 bases of the junction left unmatched. The CDR3 has 17 residues. The CDR3 here is CASSQRLPGQGVHEQFF. The DNA of the CDR3 is TGTGCCAGCAGCCAACGCTTACCGGGACAGGGGGTTCATGAGCAGTTCTTC. The full variable domain, its missing parts supplied by reference TRBV14 and TRBJ2-1, is EAGVTQFPSHSVIEKGQTVTLRCDPISGHDNLYWYRRVMGKEIKFLLHFVKESKQDESGMPNNRFLAERTGGTYSTLKVQPAELEDSGVYFCASSQRLPGQGVHEQFFGPGTRLTVL.

V and J are TRBV15 and TRBJ2-6; D may be TRBD2 (5 bases). The CDR3 totals 14 residues. V was clipped by 8 bases and J by 7 bases, with 15 bases between them. Germline CDR1 is LNHNV and CDR2 is YYDKDF (reference sequence). The CDR3 is CATSWTGPANVLTF. CDR3 coding DNA: TGTGCCACCTCCTGGACTGGGCCAGCCAACGTCCTGACTTTC.

The gene calls are TRBV7-2 and TRBJ1-6; TRBD1 aligns across 7 bases. The length of the CDR3 is 14 residues. The V and J ends lost 7 bases and 7 bases, in that order; junction bases with no gene match: 7. CDR1 is SGHTA and CDR2 is FQGNSA in the germline V gene. The DNA for the CDR3 is TGTGCCAGCACCCGGGACAGCAACAATTCACCCCTCCACTTT. It encodes CASTRDSNNSPLHF.